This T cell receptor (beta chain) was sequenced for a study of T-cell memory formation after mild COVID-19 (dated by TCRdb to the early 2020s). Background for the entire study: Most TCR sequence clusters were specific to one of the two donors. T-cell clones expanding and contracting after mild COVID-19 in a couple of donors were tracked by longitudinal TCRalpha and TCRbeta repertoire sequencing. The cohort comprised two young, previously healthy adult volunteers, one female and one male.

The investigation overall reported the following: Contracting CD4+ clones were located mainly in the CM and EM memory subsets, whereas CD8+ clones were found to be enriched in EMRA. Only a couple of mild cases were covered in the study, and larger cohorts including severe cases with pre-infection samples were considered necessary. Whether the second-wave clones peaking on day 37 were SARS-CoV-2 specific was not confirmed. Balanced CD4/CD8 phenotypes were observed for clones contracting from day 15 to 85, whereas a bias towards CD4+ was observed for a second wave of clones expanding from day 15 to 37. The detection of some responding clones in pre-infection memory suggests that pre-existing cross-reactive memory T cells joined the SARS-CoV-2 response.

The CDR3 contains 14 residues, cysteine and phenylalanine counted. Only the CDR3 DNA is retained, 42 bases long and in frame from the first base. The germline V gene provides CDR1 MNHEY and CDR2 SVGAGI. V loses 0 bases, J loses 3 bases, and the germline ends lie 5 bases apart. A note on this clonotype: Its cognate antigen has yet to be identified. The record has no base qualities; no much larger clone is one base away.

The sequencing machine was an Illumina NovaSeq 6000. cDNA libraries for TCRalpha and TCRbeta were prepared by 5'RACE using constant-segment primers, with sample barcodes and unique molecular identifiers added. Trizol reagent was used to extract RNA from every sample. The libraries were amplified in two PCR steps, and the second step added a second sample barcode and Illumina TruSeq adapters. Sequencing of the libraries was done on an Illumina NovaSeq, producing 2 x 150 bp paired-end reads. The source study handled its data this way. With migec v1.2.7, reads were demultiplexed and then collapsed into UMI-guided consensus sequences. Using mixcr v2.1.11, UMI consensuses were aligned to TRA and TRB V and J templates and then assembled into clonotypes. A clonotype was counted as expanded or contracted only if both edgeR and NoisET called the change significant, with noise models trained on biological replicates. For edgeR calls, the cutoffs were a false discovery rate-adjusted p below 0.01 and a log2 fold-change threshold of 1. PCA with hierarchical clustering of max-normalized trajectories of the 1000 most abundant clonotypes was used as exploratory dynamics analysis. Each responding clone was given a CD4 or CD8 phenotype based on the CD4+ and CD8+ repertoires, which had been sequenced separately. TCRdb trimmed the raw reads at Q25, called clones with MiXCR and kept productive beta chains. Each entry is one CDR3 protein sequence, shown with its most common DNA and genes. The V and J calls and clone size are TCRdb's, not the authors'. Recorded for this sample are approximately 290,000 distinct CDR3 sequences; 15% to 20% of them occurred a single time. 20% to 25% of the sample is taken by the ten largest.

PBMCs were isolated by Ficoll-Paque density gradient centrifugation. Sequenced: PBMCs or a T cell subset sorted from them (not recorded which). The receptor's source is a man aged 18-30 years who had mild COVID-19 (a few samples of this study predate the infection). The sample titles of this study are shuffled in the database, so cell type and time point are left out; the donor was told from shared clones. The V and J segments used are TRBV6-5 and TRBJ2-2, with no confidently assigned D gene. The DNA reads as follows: TGTGCCAGCAGTTACTCGGGGTACACCGGGGAGCTGTTTTTT. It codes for CASSYSGYTGELFF.